This paragraph covers one T cell receptor beta chain sequence. The data stem from a study of chemoradiotherapy in HPV16-positive cancers. Data came from immunoSEQ multiplex PCR; TCRdb stores just in-frame clones and leaves some out. Of a few thousand clones in the sample, roughly 79% were seen once. The sample was taken from a patient who underwent chemoradiotherapy. This receptor was taken from a human donor with HPV-associated anogenital cancer.

CDR3 nucleotide sequence: TGTGCCAGCAGCGCTGGACAGGGGAGCGAGACCCAGTACTTC. It is translated as CASSAGQGSETQYF. The rearrangement links TRBV9 to TRBJ2-5; 9 bases are shared with TRBD1. The length of the CDR3 is 14 residues. In germline, CDR1 is SGDLS, CDR2 YYNGEE. V trimming: 3 bases; J trimming: 5 bases; junction bases outside the gene matches: 5.